This T cell receptor beta chain was profiled in a study of blood T cell repertoires in COVID-19. Study overall: The samples span acute and convalescent COVID-19 from the United States, Italy and Spain. PBMCs, B-cell-depleted T cells, or T cells were the source of the cDNA or gDNA that made up the material.

There are 14 residues in the CDR3. Germline values: CDR1 MNHEY, CDR2 SVGAGI. The V end lost 6 bases, the J end lost 1 base, and 7 bases lay between the germline ends. Per the original methods: Researchers report that nucleated cell counts were estimated from reference gene primer amplification. TCRdb's table, derived via immunoSEQ multiplex PCR, lists solely in-frame clones and lacks some. V and J calls and clone size are those listed in that table; D and trimming were worked out from the DNA. The sample includes about 28,000 clones, about three quarters of them seen just once. Specimen: peripheral blood. The receptor's source is a boy aged 2 to 10 with active or convalescent COVID-19. The rearrangement joins TRBV6-5 to TRBJ2-6; the D is unclear. CDR3 in DNA: TGTGCCAGCAGGGAGAGGTCTGGGGCCAACGTCCTGACTTTC. It yields the protein CASRERSGANVLTF.